The entry below gives a single TCR beta chain sequence along with its context. What it binds is unknown. Method: immunoSEQ multiplex PCR; TCRdb's copy keeps in-frame clones and lacks some. The sample includes about 52,000 clones, around 90% of them seen just once. This sample was included in a study of T cells in localized non-small cell lung cancer. Whole-study results and caveats: Because sequencing included only one region (of the tumor), heterogeneity remains possible. Those with higher blood T cell density had longer overall survival. Uninvolved adjacent lung had more T cell clonality than any other tissue, topping tumor.

The junction had 9 bases not matched to a gene; V was cut back by 3 bases and J by 4 bases. This CDR3 has 16 residues. Germline V gene data show CDR1 as SGHRS and CDR2 as YFSETQ. This specimen was PBMCs, taken before any cancer treatment. The clonotype originates from a female donor with stage II lung adenocarcinoma. V is TRBV5-1 and J is TRBJ2-7; TRBD1 aligns across 11 bases. The chain's CDR3 is CASSSFFGTGGYEQYF. As DNA, the CDR3 is TGCGCCAGCAGCTCTTTCTTCGGGACAGGGGGTTACGAGCAGTACTTC.